This T cell receptor beta chain was found in a study of blood T cell repertoires in COVID-19. Study at large: Some COVID-19 samples were acute and others convalescent; all came from the United States, Italy and Spain.

The table came from immunoSEQ multiplex PCR; TCRdb's copy has only in-frame clones and leaves some out. The table shows roughly 11,000 clones, with 70% to 80% occurring only once. The count of this clone is one. Patients in Seattle were enrolled during active infection, then followed longitudinally. The V segment lost 11 bases and the J segment 4 bases; nucleotides outside the gene matches: 16. Germline CDR1 is MNHEY and CDR2 is SVGAGI. The CDR3 extends over 15 amino acids. This sequence originates from a man aged 55-75 years with COVID-19, enrolled during active disease. This chain joins TRBV6-5 and TRBJ1-2, with 7 positions matching TRBD1. Material: peripheral blood. The CDR3 loop is CAAGTALSPLYGYTF. As DNA, the CDR3 is TGTGCCGCCGGGACAGCCCTTTCCCCACTCTATGGCTACACCTTC.